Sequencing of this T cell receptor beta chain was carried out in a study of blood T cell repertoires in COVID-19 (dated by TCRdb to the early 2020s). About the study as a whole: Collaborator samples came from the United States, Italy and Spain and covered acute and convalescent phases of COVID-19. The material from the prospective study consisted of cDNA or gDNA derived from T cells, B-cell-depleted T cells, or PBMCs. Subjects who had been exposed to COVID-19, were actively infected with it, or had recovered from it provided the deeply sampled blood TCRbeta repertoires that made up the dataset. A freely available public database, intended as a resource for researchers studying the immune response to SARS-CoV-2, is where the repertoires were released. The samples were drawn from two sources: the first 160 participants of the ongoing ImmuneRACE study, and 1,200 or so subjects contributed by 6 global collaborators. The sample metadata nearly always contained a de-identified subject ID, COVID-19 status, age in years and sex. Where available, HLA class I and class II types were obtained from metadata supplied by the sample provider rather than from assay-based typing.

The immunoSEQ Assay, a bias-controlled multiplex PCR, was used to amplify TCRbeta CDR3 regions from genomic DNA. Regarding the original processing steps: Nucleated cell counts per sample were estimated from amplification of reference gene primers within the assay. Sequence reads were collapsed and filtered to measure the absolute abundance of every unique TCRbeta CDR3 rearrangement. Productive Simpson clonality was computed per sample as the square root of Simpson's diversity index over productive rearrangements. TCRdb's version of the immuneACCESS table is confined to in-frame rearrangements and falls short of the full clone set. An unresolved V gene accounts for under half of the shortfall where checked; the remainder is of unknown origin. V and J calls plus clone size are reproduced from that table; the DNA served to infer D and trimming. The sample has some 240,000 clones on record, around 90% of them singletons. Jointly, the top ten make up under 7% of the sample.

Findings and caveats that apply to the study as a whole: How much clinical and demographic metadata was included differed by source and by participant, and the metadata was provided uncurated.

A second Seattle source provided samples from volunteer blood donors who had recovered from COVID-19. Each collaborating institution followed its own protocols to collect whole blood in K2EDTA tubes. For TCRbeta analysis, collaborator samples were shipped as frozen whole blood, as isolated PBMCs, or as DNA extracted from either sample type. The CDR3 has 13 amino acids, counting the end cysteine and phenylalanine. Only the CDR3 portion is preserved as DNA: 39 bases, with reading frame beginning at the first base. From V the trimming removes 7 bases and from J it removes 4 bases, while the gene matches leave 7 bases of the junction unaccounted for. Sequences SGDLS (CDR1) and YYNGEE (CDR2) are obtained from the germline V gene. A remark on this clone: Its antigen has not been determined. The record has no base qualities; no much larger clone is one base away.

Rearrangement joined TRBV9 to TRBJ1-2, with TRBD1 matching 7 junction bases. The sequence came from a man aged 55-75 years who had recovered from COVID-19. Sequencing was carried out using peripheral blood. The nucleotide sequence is TGTGCCAGCTTTGGAGGGGGCGGCTATGGCTACACCTTC. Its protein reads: CASFGGGGYGYTF.